The 19 T cell receptor beta chains reported below all come from one sample, sequenced in a study of blood T cell repertoires in COVID-19. Profiled with immunoSEQ multiplex PCR; TCRdb holds only in-frame clones, not every one. Altogether approximately 360,000 clones are present, roughly 90% being singletons, with the ten largest covering over 0.9%. The source material was PBMCs or T cells enriched from blood (not recorded which). Every receptor here comes from a woman aged 30 to 39 with acute COVID-19.

The V gene is TRBV30, the J gene TRBJ1-4; a possible D gene is TRBD1 (5 bases). Trimming removed 3 bases from V and 4 bases from J, with 12 bases in between. CDR3 length: 14 residues. The germline V gene encodes CDR1 GTSNPN and CDR2 SVGIG (reference sequence). This CDR3 reads CAWSGWGVNEKLFF. CDR3 nucleotides: TGTGCCTGGAGCGGATGGGGGGTTAATGAAAAACTGTTTTTT.

This chain joins TRBV18 and TRBJ1-4; 10 nucleotides match TRBD1. Germline values: CDR1 KGHSH, CDR2 LQKENI. The CDR3 covers 15 residues. Unmatched junction bases numbered 6, after V lost 3 bases and J lost 8 bases. CDR3 bases: TGTGCCAGCTCACCGCCCGGGACAGGGGAAGAAAAACTGTTTTTT. Protein: CASSPPGTGEEKLFF.

This sequence joins TRBV28 and TRBJ1-1; 8 nucleotides line up with TRBD1. CDR3 size: 15 residues. The V gene's germline CDR1 is MDHEN and CDR2 SYDVKM. The trim removed 1 base at V and 7 bases at J, leaving 8 bases unmatched. CDR3 residues: CASSLSQGASGEAFF. DNA for the CDR3: TGTGCCAGCAGTTTATCTCAGGGGGCGTCTGGTGAAGCTTTCTTT.

The chain uses TRBV24-1 and TRBJ2-2; D gene unclear. This CDR3 comprises 14 residues. Germline V gene lookup returns CDR1 KGHDR and CDR2 SFDVKD. Trimming removed 2 bases at V and 7 bases at J, with 10 bases between. CDR3 sequence reads: CATSDSGLSGELFF. The CDR3 DNA sequence: TGTGCCACCAGTGATTCAGGTTTGAGCGGGGAGCTGTTTTTT.

The CDR3 nucleotides read TGCAGTGCTAGTCGGGCTAGCGGGGGGGCATTGGGGGCCCAGTACTTC. Protein: CSASRASGGALGAQYF. V and J are TRBV20-1 and TRBJ2-5; 12 bases are a match to TRBD2. This CDR3 is 16 amino acids long. The V gene end was trimmed by 3 bases and the J gene end by 9 bases; junction bases not matched to a gene: 14. Germline values: CDR1 DFQATT, CDR2 SNEGSKA (reference sequence).

This chain uses TRBV29-1 with TRBJ1-4; 7 nucleotides match TRBD1. The CDR3 contains 14 residues. Trimming at V came to 7 bases and at J to 3 bases, leaving 8 bases not matched to a gene. CDR1 and CDR2 from the germline V gene are SQVTM and ANQGSEA. The CDR3 DNA follows: TGCAGCGCAACCAGACAGGGCTCTAATGAAAAACTGTTTTTT. This gives the protein CSATRQGSNEKLFF.

The chain uses TRBV30 and TRBJ1-2; maybe TRBD1 (5 bases). V lost 3 bases to trimming and J lost 8 bases, with 22 bases between them. Germline V gene lookup returns CDR1 GTSNPN and CDR2 SVGIG (reference sequence). CDR3 length: 15 amino acids. CDR3 in amino acids: CAWSDTRQKSGGYTF. The CDR3 bases are TGTGCCTGGAGCGACACCCGACAGAAAAGTGGGGGCTACACCTTC.

The V gene is TRBV5-1, the J gene TRBJ1-2; 7 bases are a match to TRBD1. Germline V gene sequence: CDR1 SGHRS, CDR2 YFSETQ. V was pared by 1 base and J by 6 bases, with 3 bases of the junction left unmatched. The CDR3 totals 13 residues. CDR3: CASSLTGDNGYTF. As DNA, the CDR3 is TGCGCCAGCAGCTTGACAGGGGATAATGGCTACACCTTC. The complete variable domain, with remaining parts taken from reference TRBV5-1 and TRBJ1-2, reads KAGVTQTPRYLIKTRGQQVTLSCSPISGHRSVSWYQQTPGQGLQFLFEYFSETQRNKGNFPGRFSGRQFSNSRSEMNVSTLELGDSALYLCASSLTGDNGYTFGSGTRLTVV.

The chain is built from TRBV9 and TRBJ2-6; 8 bases are a match to TRBD2. In germline, CDR1 is SGDLS, CDR2 YYNGEE. V trimming: 6 bases; J trimming: 2 bases; junction bases outside the gene matches: 7. CDR3 length: 16 amino acids. This chain's CDR3 is CASTPTGGTGANVLTF. For the CDR3, the DNA is TGTGCCAGCACCCCGACGGGGGGGACTGGGGCCAACGTCCTGACTTTC.

The table lists this clone with a count of one. This chain links TRBV5-1 with TRBJ2-3; 7 nucleotides match TRBD1. After removal of 0 bases from V and 2 bases from J, the junction contained 3 bases not matched to a gene. The V gene's germline CDR1 is SGHRS and CDR2 YFSETQ. This CDR3 has 15 residues. CDR3 bases: TGCGCCAGCAGCTTGGCACAGGGGTACACAGATACGCAGTATTTT. It yields the protein CASSLAQGYTDTQYF.

The chain links TRBV25-1 to TRBJ2-1; 13 positions match TRBD2. V dropped 7 bases and J dropped 3; count of bases not matched to a gene: 9. From germline, CDR1 is MGHDK and CDR2 SYGVNS. The CDR3 has 17 amino acids. CDR3 bases: TGTGCCAGCATCTCGGGACTAGCGGGGTTCGACTACAATGAGCAGTTCTTC. The encoded protein is CASISGLAGFDYNEQFF. Looking up the rest from reference TRBV25-1 and TRBJ2-1 gives the full variable domain: EADIYQTPRYLVIGTGKKITLECSQTMGHDKMYWYQQDPGMELHLIHYSYGVNSTEKGDLSSESTVSRIRTEHFPLTLESARPSHTSQYLCASISGLAGFDYNEQFFGPGTRLTVL.

V is TRBV27 and J is TRBJ1-4, with TRBD1 identical over 9 bases. Germline CDR1 MNHEY, CDR2 SMNVEV (reference sequence). There are 14 residues in the CDR3. The V and J ends lost 4 bases and 7 bases, in that order; junction bases with no gene match: 4. CDR3 in amino acids: CASSSTGGFEKLFF. The CDR3 bases are TGTGCCAGCAGTTCGACAGGGGGGTTTGAAAAACTGTTTTTT.

This clone was observed once. The rearrangement uses TRBV5-1 and TRBJ2-5; perhaps TRBD2 as D (6 bases). Trimming shortened V by 1 base and J by 6 bases, and 13 bases separated the two germline ends. The CDR3 consists of 14 residues. Per germline, CDR1 SGHRS and CDR2 YFSETQ. The CDR3 sequence is CASSLRDSKKTQYF. Here the CDR3 DNA reads TGCGCCAGCAGCTTGCGGGACTCCAAGAAGACCCAGTACTTC.

The chain couples TRBV9 to TRBJ2-1; the match to TRBD2 covers 10 bases. The CDR3 runs 17 residues. Germline V lookup: CDR1 SGDLS, CDR2 YYNGEE. J was trimmed by 3 bases and V by 3 bases; bases with no gene match: 9. The CDR3 bases are TGTGCCAGCAGCGCAGTATCTGGACTAGCGGTCTACAATGAGCAGTTCTTC. Translation gives CASSAVSGLAVYNEQFF.

J is TRBJ1-3 and V is TRBV20-1; no definite D call. The ends were cut back, 4 bases at V and 5 bases at J, with 6 bases in the middle. CDR3 length: 11 amino acids. Germline-derived CDR1 and CDR2 are DFQATT and SNEGSKA (reference sequence). CDR3 sequence reads: CSANIRNTIYF. CDR3 DNA sequence: TGCAGTGCTAATATAAGAAACACCATATATTTT.

The chain combines TRBV11-2 with TRBJ1-4; D not resolved. The V and J ends lost 5 bases and 10 bases respectively, with 11 bases between them. The CDR3 is 12 amino acids. Germline CDR1 is SGHAT and CDR2 is FQNNGV. The CDR3 loop reads CASSHFRGKLFF. The CDR3, as DNA: TGTGCCAGCAGCCACTTTAGAGGAAAACTGTTTTTT.

The chain employs TRBV5-1 and TRBJ1-4; TRBD1 aligns across 9 bases. V was pared by 3 bases and J by 4 bases, with 1 base of the junction left unmatched. CDR3 length: 14 residues. Per the germline V gene, CDR1 is SGHRS and CDR2 is YFSETQ. The CDR3 DNA follows: TGCGCCAGCAGCTCGGGACAGGGTAATGAAAAACTGTTTTTT. Translation gives CASSSGQGNEKLFF.

This chain connects TRBV12-3 or TRBV12-4 to TRBJ1-2; D is uncertain. The germline V and J ends were trimmed by 7 bases and 4 bases, with 7 bases remaining between them. This CDR3 has 11 amino acids. CDR3: CASMGSYGYTF. The DNA of the CDR3 is TGTGCCAGCATGGGCAGCTATGGCTACACCTTC.

This clone was seen once. The V gene is TRBV27, the J gene TRBJ1-2; D is unclear. Trimming cost V 6 bases and J 2 bases, with 10 bases left between them. From germline, CDR1 is MNHEY and CDR2 SMNVEV (reference sequence). The length of the CDR3 is 13 residues. This CDR3 reads CASSPARNYGYTF. CDR3 nucleotides: TGTGCCAGCAGCCCGGCGAGGAACTATGGCTACACCTTC.